This TCR beta chain was documented in a study of T cell clonotyping in hematopoietic cell transplantation. Per the germline V gene, CDR1 is SGHRS and CDR2 is YFSETQ. CDR3 length: 20 residues. Trimming cost V 2 bases and J 0 bases; bases outside gene matches: 14. The count of this clone is one. Sequenced by immunoSEQ multiplex PCR; TCRdb stores in-frame clones only, minus some. The top ten hold around 4% of the sample, which has roughly 980 clones, nearly 95% seen once. The source was PBMCs, collected 180 days after allogeneic stem cell transplant. The sequence was collected from a male patient between 45 and 60 years old who had an allogeneic stem cell transplant from a related donor, so T cells may come from the graft donor. Some clones in this sample may be carry-over from other donors' samples. The chain carries TRBV5-1 and TRBJ2-2, with 9 bases aligning to TRBD1. DNA for the CDR3: TGCGCCAGCAGCTTAGGGCGCGGGACAGGGCAGTTCGCGAACACCGGGGAGCTGTTTTTT. It translates to CASSLGRGTGQFANTGELFF.